The clone carrying this T cell receptor beta chain was detected once. Per the authors' pipeline: Estimation of nucleated cell counts was performed using reference gene primer amplification. Produced via immunoSEQ multiplex PCR; TCRdb's table is partial and in-frame only. V and J calls and clone size are copied from that table; D and trimming were computed from the DNA. The sample carries 120,000 or so clones, 82% recorded once. Germline CDR1 and CDR2: LGHDT and YNNKEL (reference sequence). V was clipped by 0 bases and J by 4 bases, with 15 bases between them. The CDR3 extends over 16 amino acids. The source of the sample is a study of blood T cell repertoires in COVID-19. Study-level information: Italy, Spain and the United States were the sources of the convalescent and acute COVID-19 samples. PBMCs, B-cell-depleted T cells, or T cells provided the cDNA or gDNA that made up the material.

The sample taken for sequencing was peripheral blood. The chain employs TRBV3-1 (or the pseudogene TRBV3-2) and TRBJ1-1, with unresolved D. This TCR was recovered from a human donor in a cohort sampled during active COVID-19. CDR3 residues: CASSQDLGSGSTEAFF. The CDR3 coding sequence is TGTGCCAGCAGCCAAGATCTGGGGAGTGGAAGCACTGAAGCTTTCTTT.